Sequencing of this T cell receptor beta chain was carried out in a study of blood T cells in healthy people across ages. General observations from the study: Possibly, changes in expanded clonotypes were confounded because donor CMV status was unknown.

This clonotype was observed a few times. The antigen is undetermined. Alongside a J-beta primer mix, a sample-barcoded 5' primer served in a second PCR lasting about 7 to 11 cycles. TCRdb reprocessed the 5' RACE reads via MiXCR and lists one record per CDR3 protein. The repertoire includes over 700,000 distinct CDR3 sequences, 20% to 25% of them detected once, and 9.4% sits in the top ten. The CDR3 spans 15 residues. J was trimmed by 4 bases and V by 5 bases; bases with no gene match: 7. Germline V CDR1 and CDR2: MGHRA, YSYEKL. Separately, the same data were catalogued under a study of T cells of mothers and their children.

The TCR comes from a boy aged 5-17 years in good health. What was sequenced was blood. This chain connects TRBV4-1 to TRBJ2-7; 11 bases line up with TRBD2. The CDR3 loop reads CASSSTGLAEYEQYF. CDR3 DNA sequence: TGCGCCAGCAGCTCGACGGGACTAGCGGAGTACGAGCAGTACTTC.